This TCR beta chain was profiled in a study of T cell responses to AZD1222 COVID-19 vaccine. The data were produced by immunoSEQ multiplex PCR, yet TCRdb's version contains in-frame clones alone and is incomplete. The sample carries about 130,000 clones, 92% recorded once. Sequenced material: peripheral blood, taken on day 0 of AZD1222 vaccination. This clonotype was sampled from an adult in good health.

The CDR3 region is CASTSDAYEQYF. In DNA form, the CDR3 reads TGTGCCAGCACGTCTGACGCCTACGAGCAGTACTTC. The genes are TRBV28 and TRBJ2-7; D is unresolved. This CDR3 comprises 12 residues. V lost 7 bases, J lost 2 bases, and 9 bases lay in between. CDR1 MDHEN and CDR2 SYDVKM come from the germline V gene.